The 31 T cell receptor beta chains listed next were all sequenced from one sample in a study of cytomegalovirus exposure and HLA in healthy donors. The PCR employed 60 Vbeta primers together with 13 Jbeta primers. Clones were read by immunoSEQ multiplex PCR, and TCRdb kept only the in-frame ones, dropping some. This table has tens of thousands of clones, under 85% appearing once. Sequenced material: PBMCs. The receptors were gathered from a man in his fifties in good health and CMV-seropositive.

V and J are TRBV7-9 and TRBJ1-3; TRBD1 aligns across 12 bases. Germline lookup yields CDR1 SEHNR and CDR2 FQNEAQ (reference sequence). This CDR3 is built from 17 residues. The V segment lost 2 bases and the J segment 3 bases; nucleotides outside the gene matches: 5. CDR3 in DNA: TGTGCCAGCAGCTTAAAGGGGACAGGGGGCGTTGGAAACACCATATATTTT. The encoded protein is CASSLKGTGGVGNTIYF.

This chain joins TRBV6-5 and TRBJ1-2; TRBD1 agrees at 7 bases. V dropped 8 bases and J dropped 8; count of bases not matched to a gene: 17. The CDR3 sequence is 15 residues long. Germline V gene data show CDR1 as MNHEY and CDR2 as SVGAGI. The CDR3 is CASGKIDREGRGYTF. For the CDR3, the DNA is TGTGCCAGCGGTAAAATTGACAGGGAAGGGAGAGGCTACACCTTC.

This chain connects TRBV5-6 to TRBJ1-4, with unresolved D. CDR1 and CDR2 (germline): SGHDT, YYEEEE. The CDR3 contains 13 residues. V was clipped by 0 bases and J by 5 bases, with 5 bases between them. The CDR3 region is CASSLVQNEKLFF. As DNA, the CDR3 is TGTGCCAGCAGCTTGGTACAGAATGAAAAACTGTTTTTT.

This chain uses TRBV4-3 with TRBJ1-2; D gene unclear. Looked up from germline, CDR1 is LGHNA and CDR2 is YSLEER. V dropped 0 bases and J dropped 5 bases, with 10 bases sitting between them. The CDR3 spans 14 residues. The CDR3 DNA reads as TGCGCCAGCAGCCAAGATGGCGGACTATATGGCTACACCTTC. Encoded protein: CASSQDGGLYGYTF.

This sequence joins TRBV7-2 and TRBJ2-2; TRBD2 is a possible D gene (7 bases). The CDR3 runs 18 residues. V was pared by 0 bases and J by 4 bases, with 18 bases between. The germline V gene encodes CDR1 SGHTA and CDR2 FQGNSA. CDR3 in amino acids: CASSLALSGGGGTGELFF. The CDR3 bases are TGTGCCAGCAGCTTAGCTCTGTCGGGGGGCGGGGGCACCGGGGAGCTGTTTTTT.

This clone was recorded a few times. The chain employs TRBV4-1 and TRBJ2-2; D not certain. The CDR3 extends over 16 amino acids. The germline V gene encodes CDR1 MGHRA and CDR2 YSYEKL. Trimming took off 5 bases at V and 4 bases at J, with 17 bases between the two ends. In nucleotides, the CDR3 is TGCGCCAGCAGCTATCTAGTTGCCGTTGGCACCGGGGAGCTGTTTTTT. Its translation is CASSYLVAVGTGELFF.

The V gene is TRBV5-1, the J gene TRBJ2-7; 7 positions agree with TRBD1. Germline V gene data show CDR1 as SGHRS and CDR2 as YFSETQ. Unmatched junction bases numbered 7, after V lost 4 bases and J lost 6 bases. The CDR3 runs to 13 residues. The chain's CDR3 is CASSLLDRAEQYF. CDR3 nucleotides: TGCGCCAGCAGCCTACTCGACAGGGCCGAGCAGTACTTC. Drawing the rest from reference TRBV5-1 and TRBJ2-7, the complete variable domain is KAGVTQTPRYLIKTRGQQVTLSCSPISGHRSVSWYQQTPGQGLQFLFEYFSETQRNKGNFPGRFSGRQFSNSRSEMNVSTLELGDSALYLCASSLLDRAEQYFGPGTRLTVT.

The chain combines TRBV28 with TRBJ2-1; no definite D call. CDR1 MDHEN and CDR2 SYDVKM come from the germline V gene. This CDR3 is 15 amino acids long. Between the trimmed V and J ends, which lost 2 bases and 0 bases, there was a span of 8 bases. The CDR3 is CASSLASSSYNEQFF. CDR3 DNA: TGTGCCAGCAGTTTAGCGTCTAGCTCCTACAATGAGCAGTTCTTC.

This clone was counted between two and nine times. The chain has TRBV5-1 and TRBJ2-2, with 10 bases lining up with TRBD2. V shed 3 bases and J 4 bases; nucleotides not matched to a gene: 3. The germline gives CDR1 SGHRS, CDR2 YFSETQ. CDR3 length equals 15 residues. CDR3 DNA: TGCGCCAGCAGCTATAGCGGGGGGCCCACCGGGGAGCTGTTTTTT. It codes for CASSYSGGPTGELFF.

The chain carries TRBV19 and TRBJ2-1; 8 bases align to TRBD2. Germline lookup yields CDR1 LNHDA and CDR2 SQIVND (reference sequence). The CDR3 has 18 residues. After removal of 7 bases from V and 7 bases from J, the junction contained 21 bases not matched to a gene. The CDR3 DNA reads TGTGCCAGTACCACACGGGGAGACGGCGGGGGGATGATAAATGAGCAGTTCTTC. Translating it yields CASTTRGDGGGMINEQFF. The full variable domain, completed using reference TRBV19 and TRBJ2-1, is DGGITQSPKYLFRKEGQNVTLSCEQNLNHDAMYWYRQDPGQGLRLIYYSQIVNDFQKGDIAEGYSVSREKKESFPLTVTSAQKNPTAFYLCASTTRGDGGGMINEQFFGPGTRLTVL.

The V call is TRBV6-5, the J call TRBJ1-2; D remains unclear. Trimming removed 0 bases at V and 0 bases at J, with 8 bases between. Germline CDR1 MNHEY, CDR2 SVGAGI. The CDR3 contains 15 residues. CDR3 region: CASSYSRGTNYGYTF. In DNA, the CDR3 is TGTGCCAGCAGTTACTCGCGGGGAACTAACTATGGCTACACCTTC.

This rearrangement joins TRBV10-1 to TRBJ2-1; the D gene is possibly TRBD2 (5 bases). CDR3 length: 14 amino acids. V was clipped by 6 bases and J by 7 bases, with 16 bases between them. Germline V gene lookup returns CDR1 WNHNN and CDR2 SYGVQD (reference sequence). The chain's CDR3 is CASSPFSGRNEQFF. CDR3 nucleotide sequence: TGCGCCAGCAGCCCCTTTTCGGGGAGAAATGAGCAGTTCTTC.

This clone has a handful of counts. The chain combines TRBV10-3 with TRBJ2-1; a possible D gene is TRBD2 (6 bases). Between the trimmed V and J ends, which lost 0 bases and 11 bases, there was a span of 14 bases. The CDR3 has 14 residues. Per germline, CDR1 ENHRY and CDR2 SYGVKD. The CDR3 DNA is TGTGCCATCAGTGAGTCACCGGGACTGTCACAGCAGTTCTTC. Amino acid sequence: CAISESPGLSQQFF.

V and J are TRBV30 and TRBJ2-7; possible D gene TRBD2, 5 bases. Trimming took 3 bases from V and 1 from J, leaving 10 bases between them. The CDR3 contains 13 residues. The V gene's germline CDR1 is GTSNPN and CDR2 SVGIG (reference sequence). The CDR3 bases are TGTGCCTGGAGCGAGGACTCATCCTACGAGCAGTACTTC. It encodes CAWSEDSSYEQYF.

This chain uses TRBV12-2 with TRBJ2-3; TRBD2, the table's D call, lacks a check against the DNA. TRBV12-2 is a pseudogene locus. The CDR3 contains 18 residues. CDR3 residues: CASRLSPGLAGSTDTQYF. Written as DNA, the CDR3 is TGTGCAAGTCGCTTATCCCCGGGACTAGCGGGAAGCACAGATACGCAGTATTTT.

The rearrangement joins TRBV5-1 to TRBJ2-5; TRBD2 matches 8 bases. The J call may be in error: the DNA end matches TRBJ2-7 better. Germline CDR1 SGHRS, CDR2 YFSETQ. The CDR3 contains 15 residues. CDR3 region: CASRADPSGYYEQYF. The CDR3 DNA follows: TGCGCCAGCAGAGCAGACCCTAGCGGGTATTACGAGCAGTACTTC.

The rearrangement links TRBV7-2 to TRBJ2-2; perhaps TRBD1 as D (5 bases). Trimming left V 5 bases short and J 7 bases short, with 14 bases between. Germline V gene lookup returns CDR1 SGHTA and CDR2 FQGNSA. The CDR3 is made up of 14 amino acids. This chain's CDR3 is CASSPSAGHGELFF. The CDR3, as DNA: TGTGCCAGCAGCCCCTCGGCAGGGCACGGGGAGCTGTTTTTT.

The CDR3 protein is CASSDTGGEAFF. The DNA of the CDR3 is TGTGCCAGCAGCGACACAGGGGGGGAAGCTTTCTTT. This chain joins TRBV7-6 and TRBJ1-1; TRBD1 aligns across 8 bases. With V trimmed by 5 bases and J by 8 bases, 4 bases remained unmatched. The CDR3 has 12 amino acids. Per germline, CDR1 SGHVS and CDR2 FNYEAQ. Together with reference TRBV7-6 and TRBJ1-1, the CDR3 gives the full variable domain: GAGVSQSPRYKVTKRGQDVALRCDPISGHVSLYWYRQALGQGPEFLTYFNYEAQQDKSGLPNDRFSAERPEGSISTLTIQRTEQRDSAMYRCASSDTGGEAFFGQGTRLTVV.

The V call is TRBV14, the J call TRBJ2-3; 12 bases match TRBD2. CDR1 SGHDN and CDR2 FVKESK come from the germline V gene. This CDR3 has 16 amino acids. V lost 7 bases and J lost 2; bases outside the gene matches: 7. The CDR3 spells CASKRWTSGVTDTQYF. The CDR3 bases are TGTGCCAGCAAGCGGTGGACTAGCGGGGTCACAGATACGCAGTATTTT.

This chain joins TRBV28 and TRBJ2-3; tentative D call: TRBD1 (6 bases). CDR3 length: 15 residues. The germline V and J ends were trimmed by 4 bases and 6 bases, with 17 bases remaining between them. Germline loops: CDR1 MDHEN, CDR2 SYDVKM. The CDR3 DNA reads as TGTGCCAGCAGTTCAACATCGGCCCAGGGGGATACGCAGTATTTT. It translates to CASSSTSAQGDTQYF.

The CDR3 DNA reads as TGTGCCAGCAGCAGGCTACAGGGGGCGCATTCACCCCTCCACTTT. Its protein is CASSRLQGAHSPLHF. The chain has TRBV9 and TRBJ1-6; 9 nucleotides match TRBD1. J lost 8 bases, V lost 4 bases, and 7 bases had no gene match. Germline V gives CDR1 SGDLS, CDR2 YYNGEE. CDR3 size: 15 residues. Based on the CDR3 plus reference TRBV9 and TRBJ1-6, the full variable domain is DSGVTQTPKHLITATGQRVTLRCSPRSGDLSVYWYQQSLDQGLQFLIQYYNGEERAKGNILERFSAQQFPDLHSELNLSSLELGDSALYFCASSRLQGAHSPLHFGNGTRLTVT.

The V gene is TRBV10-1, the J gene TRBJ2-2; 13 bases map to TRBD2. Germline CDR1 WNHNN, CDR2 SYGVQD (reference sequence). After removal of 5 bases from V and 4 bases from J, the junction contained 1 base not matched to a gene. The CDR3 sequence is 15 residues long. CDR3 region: CASSRLAGGTGELFF. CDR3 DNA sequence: TGCGCCAGCAGTAGACTAGCGGGAGGCACCGGGGAGCTGTTTTTT.

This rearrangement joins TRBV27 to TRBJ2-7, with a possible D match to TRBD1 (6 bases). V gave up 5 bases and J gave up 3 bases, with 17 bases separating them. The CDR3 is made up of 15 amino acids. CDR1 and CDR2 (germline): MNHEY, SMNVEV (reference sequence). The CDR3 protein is CASSPPDRKVYEQYF. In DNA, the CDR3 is TGTGCCAGCAGTCCACCCGACAGGAAAGTCTACGAGCAGTACTTC.

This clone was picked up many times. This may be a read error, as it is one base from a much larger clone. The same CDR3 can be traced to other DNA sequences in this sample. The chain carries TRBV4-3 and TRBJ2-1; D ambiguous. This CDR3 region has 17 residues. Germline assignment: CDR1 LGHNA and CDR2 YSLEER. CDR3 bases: TGCGACAGCAGCCCAGATATGATCGTACTCATCTCCAATGAGCAGTTCTTC. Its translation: CDSSPDMIVLISNEQFF.

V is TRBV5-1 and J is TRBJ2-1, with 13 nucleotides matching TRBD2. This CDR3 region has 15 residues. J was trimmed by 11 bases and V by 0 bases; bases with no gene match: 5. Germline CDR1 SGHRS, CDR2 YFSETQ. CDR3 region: CASSLAGLAGLKQFF. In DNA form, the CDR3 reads TGCGCCAGCAGCTTGGCGGGACTAGCGGGACTCAAGCAGTTCTTC.

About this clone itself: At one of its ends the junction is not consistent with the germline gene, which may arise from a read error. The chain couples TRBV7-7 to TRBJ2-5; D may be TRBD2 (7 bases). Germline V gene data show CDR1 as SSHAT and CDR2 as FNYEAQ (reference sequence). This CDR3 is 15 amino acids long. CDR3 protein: CASSLGAGAKETQYF. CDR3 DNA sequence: TGTGCTAGCAGCTTAGGTGCGGGGGCCAAAGAGACCCAGTACTTC.

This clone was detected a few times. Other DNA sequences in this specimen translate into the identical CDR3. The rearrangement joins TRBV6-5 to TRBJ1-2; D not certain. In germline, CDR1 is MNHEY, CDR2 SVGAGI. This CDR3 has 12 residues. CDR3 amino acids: CARSYSGGSYTF. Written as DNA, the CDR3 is TGTGCAAGGAGTTACTCAGGCGGGAGCTACACCTTC.

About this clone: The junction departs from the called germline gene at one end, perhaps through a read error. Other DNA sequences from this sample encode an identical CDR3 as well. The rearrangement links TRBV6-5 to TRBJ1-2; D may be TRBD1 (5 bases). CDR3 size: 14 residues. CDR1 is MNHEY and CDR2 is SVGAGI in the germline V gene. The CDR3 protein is CARSYSNSGPGSTF. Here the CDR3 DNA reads TGTGCCCGCAGTTACTCCAACTCAGGGCCCGGCTCCACCTTC.

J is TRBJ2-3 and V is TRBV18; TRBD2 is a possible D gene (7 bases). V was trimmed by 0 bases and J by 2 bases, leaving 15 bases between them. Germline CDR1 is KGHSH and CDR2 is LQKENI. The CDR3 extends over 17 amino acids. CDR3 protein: CASSPPRGPRSTDTQYF. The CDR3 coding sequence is TGTGCCAGCTCACCACCGCGGGGGCCCCGCTCCACAGATACGCAGTATTTT.

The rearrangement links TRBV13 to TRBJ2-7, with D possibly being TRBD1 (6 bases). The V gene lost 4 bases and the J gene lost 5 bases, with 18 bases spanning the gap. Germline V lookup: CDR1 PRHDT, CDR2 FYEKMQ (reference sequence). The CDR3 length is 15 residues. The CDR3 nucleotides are TGTGCCAGCAGCTCAACAAGGACAGTGGTCAACGAGCAGTACTTC. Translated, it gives CASSSTRTVVNEQYF.

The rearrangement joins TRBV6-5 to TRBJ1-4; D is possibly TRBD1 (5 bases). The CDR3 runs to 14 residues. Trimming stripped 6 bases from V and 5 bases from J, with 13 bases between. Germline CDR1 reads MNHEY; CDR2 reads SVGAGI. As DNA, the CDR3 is TGTGCCAGCAGGATTCAGGGTCAAAATGAAAAACTGTTTTTT. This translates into CASRIQGQNEKLFF.